This T cell receptor beta chain was captured in a study of regulatory T cells in long-lasting Graves disease (dated by TCRdb to about 2021). With respect to the entire study: Persistent Graves' disease meant more than 5 years of antithyroid drug treatment with TSH receptor autoantibodies that stayed positive. This study used TCR sequencing and RNA sequencing of peripheral blood to compare persistent Graves' disease patients against newly diagnosed Graves' disease patients. The study took place in China and was registered as a clinical trial. A total of roughly 33 samples were covered by TCR sequencing, comprising approximately 13 persistent and approximately 20 newly diagnosed Graves' disease patients. In the clinical cohort, patients with persistent Graves' disease had used antithyroid drugs for an average of approximately eleven years. On the study overall, not on this receptor specifically: A larger number of public clonotypes was shared among persistent patients (about 2,700) than among newly diagnosed patients (approximately 930). As a limitation, the authors acknowledged that the small sample size may reduce accuracy. Sequencing and analysis were limited to the TCR beta chain. Persistent Graves' disease patients showed lower TCR Shannon entropy and fewer highly expanded clones than newly diagnosed patients, suggesting clonal expansion. Because the primary lesion, thyroid tissue, could not be accessed, the study looked at peripheral blood alone. Preferential use of TRBV28, TRBJ1-2 and TRBJ2-5 was observed in persistent disease, whereas TRBV20-1 and TRBJ2-1 were favored in newly diagnosed disease.

Details on this clonotype: The specificity of this receptor is unknown. No base quality information exists; no much larger clone differs at one position.

Trimming removed 0 bases from V and 0 bases from J, leaving 15 bases between the germline ends. CDR1 and CDR2 are read off the germline V gene as MGHRA and YSYEKL. The CDR3 numbers 17 residues from cysteine through phenylalanine. Only the CDR3 DNA is retained, 51 bases long and in frame from the first base. This specimen's time point label, interpreted: persistent/refractory GD, antithyroid drugs over 5 years with positive TRAb. For both TCR sequencing and RNA sequencing, RNA was extracted from PBMCs in TRIzol. The diagnosis of Graves' disease was made according to American Thyroid Association guidelines. Recruitment of patients was carried out at an endocrinology department in Xi'an, China. Each patient gave about 10 milliliters of peripheral blood, collected in an EDTA anticoagulant tube. Ficoll Paque Plus density gradient separation was used to isolate PBMCs, and no further T cell sorting was done. An Agilent 2100 Bioanalyzer and agarose gel were used to check RNA quality, while a NanoDrop 2000 measured RNA concentration.

Preparation of the library involved multiplex PCR. Reads for this sample came from an Illumina HiSeq 4000. CDR3 regions were amplified by Arm-PCR with iRepertoire HTBI primers to construct TCR beta libraries. Before sequencing, the PCR products went through gel purification. The authors' pipeline ran thus. A total of around 59 TRBV and 14 TRBJ segments were identified across samples and were used for gene usage analysis of CDR3 amino acid clonotypes. COPE and FqMerger were used to merge the filtered high-quality paired reads into contigs. Contigs were aligned with BLAST to IMGT TRBV, TRBD and TRBJ reference genes, and CDR3 was defined per IMGT. Any clonotype with a frequency above 0.1% was counted as a highly expanded clone. Repertoire diversity was measured by Shannon entropy, and V-J evenness by the Gini coefficient. Public clonotypes were defined as clonotypes shared by more than one individual. The raw public data were reprocessed by TCRdb itself: fastp quality trimming at Q25, MiXCR clonotype calling, in-frame beta chains only. Identical CDR3 proteins give one entry, which carries the most common genes and DNA. TCRdb's processing, not the authors', yielded these V and J calls. A total of 400,000 or so distinct CDR3 sequences appear in this sample, roughly 20% of them only once. The ten biggest clones cover around 20% of the sample.

The TCR comes from a female donor with Graves disease. This specimen was peripheral blood mononuclear cells (PBMCs), taken when the disease was refractory, from a patient treated with antithyroid drugs. The chain is made from TRBV4-1 and TRBJ2-7; the D gene is not confidently resolved. The nucleotides are TGCGCCAGCAGCCAAGATTTGAGGACCTCGAGCTCCTACGAGCAGTACTTC. The translation is CASSQDLRTSSSYEQYF.